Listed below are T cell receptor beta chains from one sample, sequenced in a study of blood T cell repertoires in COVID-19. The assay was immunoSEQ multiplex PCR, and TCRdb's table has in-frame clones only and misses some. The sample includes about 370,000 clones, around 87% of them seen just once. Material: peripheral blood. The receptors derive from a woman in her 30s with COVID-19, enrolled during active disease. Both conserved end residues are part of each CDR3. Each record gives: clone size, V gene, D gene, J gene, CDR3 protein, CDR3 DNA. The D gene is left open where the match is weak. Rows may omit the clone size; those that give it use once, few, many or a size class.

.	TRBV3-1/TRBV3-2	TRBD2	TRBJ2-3	CASSPGTSGTDTQYF	TGTGCCAGCAGCCCCGGGACTAGCGGGACAGATACGCAGTATTTT
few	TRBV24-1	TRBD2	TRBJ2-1	CATSDLEREVLFF	TGTGCCACCAGTGATTTGGAGCGGGAGGTACTTTTCTTC
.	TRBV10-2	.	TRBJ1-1	CASSQNTEAFF	TGCGCCAGCAGCCAGAACACTGAAGCTTTCTTT
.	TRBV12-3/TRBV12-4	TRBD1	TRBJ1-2	CASSLQGAGGYTF	TGTGCCAGCAGTTTACAGGGGGCCGGGGGCTACACCTTC
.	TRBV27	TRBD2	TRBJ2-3	CASRPGTSGYTDTQYF	TGTGCCAGTCGGCCCGGGACTAGCGGCTACACAGATACGCAGTATTTT
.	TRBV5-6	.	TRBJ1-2	CASSLYGNYGYTF	TGTGCCAGCAGCTTGTACGGGAACTATGGCTACACCTTC
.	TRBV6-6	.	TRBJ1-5	CASSYSGEAGGSQHF	TGTGCCAGCAGTTACTCGGGGGAGGCCGGGGGGTCCCAGCATTTT
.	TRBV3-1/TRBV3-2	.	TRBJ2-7	CASSQEPRSVPYEQYF	TGTGCCAGCAGCCAAGAACCTAGGAGTGTACCCTACGAGCAGTACTTC
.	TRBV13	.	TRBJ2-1	CASSLKGHPYNEQFF	TGTGCCAGCAGCTTAAAGGGACACCCCTACAATGAGCAGTTCTTC
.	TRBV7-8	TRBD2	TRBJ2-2	CASSLVLAGAGGELFF	TGTGCCAGCAGCTTAGTACTAGCGGGAGCGGGCGGGGAGCTGTTTTTT
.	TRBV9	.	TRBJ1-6	CASSARGTNNSPLHF	TGTGCCAGCAGCGCTAGGGGCACCAATAATTCACCCCTCCACTTT
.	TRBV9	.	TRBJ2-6	CASSAPTIPRSGANVLTF	TGTGCCAGCAGCGCGCCAACCATCCCTCGGTCTGGGGCCAACGTCCTGACTTTC
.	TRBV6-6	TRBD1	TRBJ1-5	CASSYSNRGRNQPQHF	TGTGCCAGCAGTTACTCGAACAGGGGGCGAAATCAGCCCCAGCATTTT
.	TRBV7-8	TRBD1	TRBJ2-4	CASSQMNRGSKNIQYF	TGTGCCAGCAGTCAAATGAACAGGGGTAGCAAAAACATTCAGTACTTC
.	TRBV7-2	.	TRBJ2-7	CASSLADQAFEQYF	TGTGCCAGCAGCTTAGCGGATCAGGCCTTCGAGCAGTACTTC
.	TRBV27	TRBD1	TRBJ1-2	CASRETGRGRYTF	TGTGCCAGCAGGGAGACAGGGCGCGGGCGCTACACCTTC
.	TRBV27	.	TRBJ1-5	CASRIRGGDYSNQPQHF	TGTGCCAGCAGGATCCGGGGAGGGGACTATAGCAATCAGCCCCAGCATTTT
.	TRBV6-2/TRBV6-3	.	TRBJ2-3	CASSSSGDTQYF	TGTGCCAGCAGTTCGTCCGGAGATACGCAGTATTTT
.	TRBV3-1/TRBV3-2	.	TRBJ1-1	CASSQDARARAFF	TGTGCCAGCAGCCAAGATGCGAGGGCTAGGGCTTTCTTT
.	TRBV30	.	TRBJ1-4	CAWSVGGFNEKLFF	TGTGCCTGGAGTGTAGGGGGATTTAATGAAAAACTGTTTTTT
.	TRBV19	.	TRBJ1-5	CASTSRDSNQPQHF	TGTGCCAGTACCTCCAGGGATAGCAATCAGCCCCAGCATTTT
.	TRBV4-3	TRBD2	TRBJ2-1	CASSQGASGNEQFF	TGCGCCAGCAGCCAAGGGGCTAGCGGGAATGAGCAGTTCTTC
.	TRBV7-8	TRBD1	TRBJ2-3	CASIRRQGAGDTQYF	TGTGCCAGCATTCGTCGGCAGGGGGCAGGGGATACGCAGTATTTT
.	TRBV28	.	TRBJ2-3	CASSFRRETDTQYF	TGTGCCAGCAGTTTTAGGAGGGAAACAGATACGCAGTATTTT
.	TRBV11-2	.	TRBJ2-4	CASSLEASLLAKNIQYF	TGTGCCAGCAGCTTAGAAGCATCCCTCCTAGCCAAAAACATTCAGTACTTC
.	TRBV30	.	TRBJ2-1	CAFSQGLEVDEQFF	TGTGCCTTTTCCCAGGGCCTAGAGGTCGATGAGCAGTTCTTC